The 25 T cell receptor beta chains in this list originate from one sample, sequenced in a study of blood T cell repertoires in COVID-19. TCRdb's table, derived via immunoSEQ multiplex PCR, lists solely in-frame clones and lacks some. Among roughly 280,000 clones, roughly 90% were seen once, and the ten largest hold almost 2%. Sequencing was performed on peripheral blood. The receptors were sampled from a man younger than 45 with active or convalescent COVID-19.

The chain combines TRBV5-6 with TRBJ1-5; TRBD1 agrees at 9 bases. The V and J ends lost 3 bases and 3 bases, in that order; junction bases with no gene match: 7. The CDR3 runs to 16 residues. Germline V lookup: CDR1 SGHDT, CDR2 YYEEEE. This chain's CDR3 is CASSSAQGANNQPQHF. The CDR3 coding sequence is TGTGCCAGCAGCTCAGCACAGGGGGCGAACAATCAGCCCCAGCATTTT.

The chain combines TRBV30 with TRBJ2-3; TRBD2 matches 13 bases. J lost 2 bases, V lost 0 bases, and 2 bases had no gene match. The germline gives CDR1 GTSNPN, CDR2 SVGIG (reference sequence). The CDR3 sequence is 16 residues long. The CDR3 here is CAWSVGLAGFTDTQYF. CDR3 nucleotide sequence: TGTGCCTGGAGTGTGGGACTAGCGGGGTTCACAGATACGCAGTATTTT.

The chain joins TRBV6-6 to TRBJ2-1, with 7 positions matching TRBD1. Germline trimming cut 3 bases from V and 5 bases from J; bases unmatched to any gene: 7. The CDR3 is made up of 15 amino acids. Germline assignment: CDR1 MNHNY and CDR2 SVGAGI (reference sequence). CDR3 coding DNA: TGTGCCAGCAGTTATGGGGGACAGCTCGACAATGAGCAGTTCTTC. Amino acids: CASSYGGQLDNEQFF.

The CDR3 bases are TGCGCCAGCAGCTTGCTGAGCGGGGGTCTTGGTGAGACCCAGTACTTC. This sequence encodes CASSLLSGGLGETQYF. V gene TRBV5-1 combines with J gene TRBJ2-5; TRBD2 matches at 8 bases. The CDR3 extends over 16 amino acids. Germline CDR1 reads SGHRS; CDR2 reads YFSETQ. V was pared by 1 base and J by 5 bases, with 10 bases of the junction left unmatched.

This clone appeared once. The V gene is TRBV6-5, the J gene TRBJ1-5; TRBD1 matches 8 bases. The ends lost 5 bases at V and 5 bases at J; junction bases unmatched: 8. The CDR3 loop spans 15 amino acids. CDR1 and CDR2 (germline): MNHEY, SVGAGI. The CDR3 DNA follows: TGTGCCAGCAGTCGAGACAGGGGTCTCCATCAGCCCCAGCATTTT. As protein: CASSRDRGLHQPQHF.

This chain connects TRBV7-2 to TRBJ1-5; 9 nucleotides align to TRBD1. Looked up from germline, CDR1 is SGHTA and CDR2 is FQGNSA. Germline trimming cut 4 bases from V and 3 bases from J; bases unmatched to any gene: 4. The CDR3 sequence is 15 residues long. The CDR3 is CASSYDRGTNQPQHF. The CDR3 DNA sequence: TGTGCCAGCAGCTATGACAGGGGGACCAATCAGCCCCAGCATTTT.

V usage is TRBV5-6 and J usage is TRBJ2-7; 10 nucleotides align to TRBD1. Germline V gene data show CDR1 as SGHDT and CDR2 as YYEEEE. The CDR3 loop spans 15 amino acids. V lost 2 bases to trimming and J lost 7 bases; unmatched junction nucleotides: 9. CDR3 sequence: CASSLPGQGLREQYF. For the CDR3, the DNA is TGTGCCAGCAGCTTACCGGGACAGGGGCTTCGTGAGCAGTACTTC.

The CDR3 coding sequence is TGTGCCAGCAGATTTGGGGCGTCCCCTCATGGCTACACCTTC. Protein sequence: CASRFGASPHGYTF. The V gene is TRBV27, the J gene TRBJ1-2, with a possible D match to TRBD1 (5 bases). The ends were cut back, 6 bases at V and 6 bases at J, with 17 bases in the middle. The CDR3 covers 14 residues. CDR1 is MNHEY, CDR2 SMNVEV, per germline (reference sequence).

The rearrangement joins TRBV5-1 to TRBJ1-2; D not certain. CDR3 length: 15 residues. The germline CDR1 and CDR2 sequences are SGHRS and YFSETQ. V lost 4 bases, J lost 2 bases, and 15 bases lay in between. CDR3 in amino acids: CASSRSEGVNYGYTF. Written as DNA, the CDR3 is TGCGCCAGCAGCAGGTCCGAGGGTGTAAACTATGGCTACACCTTC.

This chain uses TRBV5-8 with TRBJ1-3; D unclear. The V end lost 1 base, the J end lost 0 bases, and 5 bases lay between the germline ends. The CDR3 is 14 amino acids. CDR1 and CDR2 from the germline V gene are SGHTS and YDEGEE. The CDR3 loop reads CASSLLRSGNTIYF. The CDR3 DNA reads as TGTGCCAGCAGCTTGCTTCGCTCTGGAAACACCATATATTTT.

Only one count was recorded for this clone. This sequence joins TRBV6-5 and TRBJ1-1; possible D gene TRBD1, 6 bases. The germline CDR1 and CDR2 sequences are MNHEY and SVGAGI. V lost 0 bases, J lost 4 bases, and 12 bases lay in between. The CDR3 consists of 15 residues. The CDR3 DNA follows: TGTGCCAGCAGTTACTCGTATCTAGGGGGCACTGAAGCTTTCTTT. It yields the protein CASSYSYLGGTEAFF.

This clone has only a few counts. The chain is built from TRBV5-4 and TRBJ1-2; a weak D match, TRBD1 (5 bases). This CDR3 has 13 amino acids. Trimming stripped 2 bases from V and 4 bases from J, with 9 bases between. The V gene's germline CDR1 is SGHNT and CDR2 YYREEE (reference sequence). CDR3: CASSLDSIYGYTF. In nucleotides, the CDR3 is TGTGCCAGCAGCTTAGACAGCATCTATGGCTACACCTTC.

The chain has TRBV18 and TRBJ2-1; 7 bases are shared with TRBD1. This CDR3 spans 16 amino acids. V lost 1 base and J lost 8; bases outside the gene matches: 11. The germline gives CDR1 KGHSH, CDR2 LQKENI. The CDR3 spells CASSPLVGVGGDEQFF. Here the CDR3 DNA reads TGTGCCAGCTCACCACTTGTTGGCGTAGGGGGCGATGAGCAGTTCTTC.

The V and J genes are TRBV7-9 and TRBJ1-2; a weak D match, TRBD1 (6 bases). The V gene's germline CDR1 is SEHNR and CDR2 FQNEAQ (reference sequence). CDR3 length: 13 residues. V shed 7 bases and J shed 3 bases, with 12 bases lying between them. CDR3 loop: CASTQQGDYGYTF. The CDR3 DNA follows: TGTGCCAGCACCCAACAGGGTGACTATGGCTACACCTTC.

The chain combines TRBV19 with TRBJ2-2; D may be TRBD1 (5 bases). V gave up 2 bases and J gave up 1 base, with 11 bases separating them. Germline lookup yields CDR1 LNHDA and CDR2 SQIVND (reference sequence). The CDR3 is made up of 16 amino acids. CDR3 bases: TGTGCCAGTAGTATAACTACTACAGGGAACACCGGGGAGCTGTTTTTT. Its translation: CASSITTTGNTGELFF.

This chain links TRBV19 with TRBJ2-6; maybe TRBD2 (5 bases). The germline V gene encodes CDR1 LNHDA and CDR2 SQIVND (reference sequence). Deletions cut 3 bases from V and 0 bases from J, with 15 bases between. The CDR3 contains 18 residues. The CDR3, as DNA: TGTGCCAGTAGTATTTTCAGCGTCAGCGGCTCTGGGGCCAACGTCCTGACTTTC. Translating it yields CASSIFSVSGSGANVLTF.

The chain recombines TRBV5-4 with TRBJ1-2; TRBD1 agrees at 8 bases. CDR1 is SGHNT and CDR2 is YYREEE in the germline V gene (reference sequence). The V gene end was trimmed by 2 bases and the J gene end by 8 bases; junction bases not matched to a gene: 5. The CDR3 length is 13 residues. The CDR3 loop reads CASSFDRGHGYTF. CDR3 coding DNA: TGTGCCAGCAGCTTTGACAGGGGCCACGGCTACACCTTC.

This clone was recorded a few times. The V gene is TRBV5-1, the J gene TRBJ1-1, with D unclear. V lost 2 bases to trimming and J lost 2 bases, with 7 bases between them. The CDR3 length is 13 residues. Looked up from germline, CDR1 is SGHRS and CDR2 is YFSETQ. CDR3 sequence: CASSFTRNTEAFF. CDR3 DNA: TGCGCCAGCAGCTTTACCAGAAACACTGAAGCTTTCTTT.

This chain connects TRBV4-3 to TRBJ1-5, with a tentative D call TRBD1 (6 bases). CDR1 is LGHNA, CDR2 YSLEER, per germline. CDR3 size: 15 residues. V was trimmed by 3 bases and J by 2 bases, leaving 11 bases between them. Here the CDR3 DNA reads TGCGCCAGCAGCCAGAACAGGGTCGGCAATCAGCCCCAGCATTTT. Its translation: CASSQNRVGNQPQHF.

The rearrangement links TRBV5-4 to TRBJ2-1, with TRBD2 identical over 10 bases. This CDR3 comprises 16 residues. The junction had 9 bases not matched to a gene; V was cut back by 3 bases and J by 6 bases. Germline V gives CDR1 SGHNT, CDR2 YYREEE (reference sequence). DNA for the CDR3: TGTGCCAGCAGCTCCCCCCTGGGACTAGCGCCCAATGAGCAGTTCTTC. Its translation: CASSSPLGLAPNEQFF.

The chain carries TRBV28 and TRBJ1-2, with a tentative D call TRBD1 (5 bases). The germline V and J ends were trimmed by 2 bases and 8 bases, with 15 bases remaining between them. The germline gives CDR1 MDHEN, CDR2 SYDVKM. The CDR3 is 14 amino acids. The CDR3 here is CASSLLIQGRGYTF. CDR3 nucleotides: TGTGCCAGCAGTTTACTAATTCAGGGCCGCGGCTACACCTTC.

The V call is TRBV9, the J call TRBJ2-1, with a weak D call TRBD2 (6 bases). This CDR3 comprises 13 residues. CDR1 and CDR2 from the germline V gene are SGDLS and YYNGEE. The ends were cut back, 0 bases at V and 12 bases at J, with 13 bases in the middle. Written as DNA, the CDR3 is TGTGCCAGCAGCGTAGCTACGGGGGATCGGCAGTTCTTC. Its translation: CASSVATGDRQFF.

This clone was seen just once. J is TRBJ2-3 and V is TRBV9, with 11 nucleotides matching TRBD2. After removal of 4 bases from V and 0 bases from J, the junction contained 4 bases not matched to a gene. Germline lookup yields CDR1 SGDLS and CDR2 YYNGEE. The CDR3 is 16 amino acids. The chain's CDR3 is CASSTGTSGSTDTQYF. Written as DNA, the CDR3 is TGTGCCAGCAGCACCGGGACTAGCGGAAGCACAGATACGCAGTATTTT.

The chain has TRBV11-2 and TRBJ1-6; TRBD1 matches 11 bases. Looked up from germline, CDR1 is SGHAT and CDR2 is FQNNGV. Trimming at V came to 1 base and at J to 8 bases, leaving 4 bases not matched to a gene. The CDR3 covers 16 residues. Here the CDR3 reads CASSLVGQGADSPLHF. CDR3 coding DNA: TGTGCCAGCAGCTTAGTCGGACAGGGGGCAGATTCACCCCTCCACTTT.

This clone has only a few counts. CDR3 DNA: TGTGCCAGCAGCCGGGACAGGGGAGAGACCCAGTACTTC. Amino acid sequence: CASSRDRGETQYF. This chain connects TRBV11-2 to TRBJ2-5, with 10 bases that match TRBD1. The CDR3 contains 13 residues. V shed 5 bases and J 4 bases; nucleotides not matched to a gene: 1. Germline CDR1 is SGHAT and CDR2 is FQNNGV.